Listed below are T cell receptor beta chains from one sample, sequenced in a study of OX40 agonist ivuxolimab in advanced cancers. The protocol was immunoSEQ multiplex PCR, while the TCRdb copy is restricted to in-frame clones and leaves out a portion. The table includes 55,000 to 85,000 clones, 80% to 90% detected once. The input for sequencing was CD4+ or CD8+ T cells sorted from blood, taken in a trial of the OX40 agonist ivuxolimab. These receptors originate from an adult with an advanced solid tumor such as melanoma, head and neck, liver or kidney cancer. Both conserved end residues are part of each CDR3. A D gene is named only where the DNA matches it firmly. Clone sizes are given selectively: once, few, many, or a class where the clone is expanded.

>TRBD2|TRBJ2-5|TRBV6-5|NA
CASSYSRGLEKKTQYF
TGTGCCAGCAGTTACTCGAGGGGACTAGAAAAAAAGACCCAGTACTTC
>NA|TRBJ2-1|TRBV11-3|many
CASSSHTNEQFF
TGTGCCAGCAGCTCCCACACCAATGAGCAGTTCTTC
>TRBD1|TRBJ2-2|TRBV5-4|NA
CASSRTGQSSGELFF
TGTGCCAGCAGCCGGACGGGACAGTCTTCCGGGGAGCTGTTTTTT
>NA|TRBJ2-7|TRBV7-8|NA
CASSSTDSGAYEQYF
TGTGCCAGCAGCTCAACGGACTCAGGGGCCTACGAGCAGTACTTC
>TRBD1|TRBJ2-5|TRBV18|NA
CASSPRQGSATQETQYF
TGTGCCAGCTCACCCAGACAGGGATCAGCGACTCAAGAGACCCAGTACTTC
>NA|TRBJ1-1|TRBV5-4|once
CASSFGSFGTEAFF
TGTGCCAGCAGCTTCGGGAGTTTTGGCACTGAAGCTTTCTTT
>NA|TRBJ1-1|TRBV23-1|NA
CASSQRIQTEAFF
TGCGCCAGCAGTCAAAGAATACAGACTGAAGCTTTCTTT
>TRBD2|TRBJ2-3|TRBV19|NA
CASSIWPDGTSADTQYF
TGTGCCAGTAGTATTTGGCCTGACGGGACTAGCGCAGATACGCAGTATTTT
>TRBD2|TRBJ2-2|TRBV6-6|NA
CASGTSGRSTGELFF
TGTGCCAGCGGAACTAGCGGGAGGAGCACCGGGGAGCTGTTTTTT
>NA|TRBJ2-3|TRBV19|NA
CASNPDTTDTQYF
TGTGCCAGTAACCCGGACACCACAGATACGCAGTATTTT
>NA|TRBJ1-1|TRBV29-1|once
CSAAGAGGTEAFF
TGCAGCGCGGCGGGGGCGGGGGGCACTGAAGCTTTCTTT
>NA|TRBJ2-7|TRBV29-1|NA
CSVRQGGTYEQYF
TGCAGCGTTAGACAGGGAGGGACCTACGAGCAGTACTTC
>NA|TRBJ1-5|TRBV28|NA
CASSLLTSQGSNQPQHF
TGTGCCAGCAGTTTATTAACCAGCCAGGGTAGCAATCAGCCCCAGCATTTT
>NA|TRBJ1-3|TRBV7-9|NA
CASSPQGTGNTIYF
TGTGCCAGCAGCCCGCAGGGGACTGGAAACACCATATATTTT
>TRBD1|TRBJ1-4|TRBV28|NA
CASRTGNEKLFF
TGTGCCAGTCGGACAGGGAATGAAAAACTGTTTTTT
>NA|TRBJ2-3|TRBV4-3|NA
CASSQDLGRGVADTQYF
TGCGCCAGCAGCCAAGATCTGGGCAGAGGTGTGGCAGATACGCAGTATTTT
>NA|TRBJ1-2|TRBV18|few
CASSPRESGGYTF
TGTGCCAGCTCACCCCGGGAAAGTGGGGGCTACACCTTC
>TRBD1|TRBJ1-6|TRBV7-2|few
CASSLWRGQSPLHF
TGTGCCAGCAGCCTTTGGAGGGGACAGTCACCCCTCCACTTT
>NA|TRBJ1-1|TRBV6-5|NA
CASSFGQSTEAFF
TGTGCCAGCAGTTTCGGACAATCCACTGAAGCTTTCTTT
>TRBD2|TRBJ2-1|TRBV4-3|once
CASSQDMGTSGRGEQFF
TGCGCCAGCAGCCAGGATATGGGGACTAGCGGGAGAGGTGAGCAGTTCTTC
>NA|TRBJ2-7|TRBV11-2|NA
CAVGSSYEQYF
TGTGCCGTGGGGAGCTCCTACGAGCAGTACTTC
>TRBD1|TRBJ2-1|TRBV5-1|NA
CASSPGQNYNEQFF
TGCGCCAGCAGCCCGGGACAGAACTACAATGAGCAGTTCTTC
>TRBD1|TRBJ2-1|TRBV19|NA
CASSVQGASYNEQFF
TGTGCCAGTAGTGTACAGGGGGCCTCCTACAATGAGCAGTTCTTC
>TRBD1|TRBJ2-2|TRBV6-5|NA
CASSRDRAGELFF
TGTGCCAGCAGCAGAGACAGGGCCGGGGAGCTGTTTTTT
>NA|TRBJ2-1|TRBV28|NA
CASSLMYPASSYNEQFF
TGTGCCAGCAGTTTAATGTACCCAGCGAGCTCCTACAATGAGCAGTTCTTC
>TRBD1|TRBJ1-3|TRBV19|NA
CASSTNRDRDSGNTIYF
TGTGCCAGTAGTACGAACCGGGACAGAGACTCTGGAAACACCATATATTTT
>NA|TRBJ1-2|TRBV30|NA
CAWSRGGVGGYTF
TGTGCCTGGAGTAGAGGAGGGGTGGGCGGCTACACCTTC
>NA|TRBJ2-3|TRBV2|NA
CASSPDVTDTQYF
TGTGCCAGCAGCCCAGACGTCACAGATACGCAGTATTTT
>TRBD1|TRBJ1-1|TRBV2|NA
CASEGQGNTEAFF
TGTGCCAGCGAGGGACAGGGGAACACTGAAGCTTTCTTT
>NA|TRBJ1-2|TRBV15|NA
CATSRPAYGYTF
TGTGCCACCAGCAGACCAGCCTATGGCTACACCTTC
>NA|TRBJ2-3|TRBV5-4|NA
CASSSEWGADTQYF
TGTGCCAGCAGCTCGGAGTGGGGTGCAGATACGCAGTATTTT
>NA|TRBJ2-1|TRBV10-1|once
CASSEGFSSYNEQFF
TGCGCCAGCAGTGAGGGGTTTAGCTCCTACAATGAGCAGTTCTTC
>NA|TRBJ2-3|TRBV5-4|NA
CASSQYRPSTDTQYF
TGTGCCAGCAGCCAATATCGTCCGAGCACAGATACGCAGTATTTT
>NA|TRBJ1-2|TRBV5-6|NA
CASSTTEYGYTF
TGTGCCAGCAGCACGACGGAATATGGCTACACCTTC
>TRBD1|TRBJ2-3|TRBV5-1|NA
CASLGQGTDTQYF
TGCGCCAGCTTGGGACAGGGGACAGATACGCAGTATTTT
>TRBD1|TRBJ2-7|TRBV9|NA
CASSVDVGDRGLPYEQYF
TGTGCCAGCAGCGTAGATGTAGGGGACAGGGGCCTTCCCTACGAGCAGTACTTC
>TRBD1|TRBJ1-6|TRBV18|NA
CASSPDRKNSPLHF
TGTGCCAGCTCACCGGACAGGAAAAATTCACCCCTCCACTTT
>TRBD2|TRBJ2-1|TRBV6-1|NA
CASSELIGEGYNEQFF
TGTGCCAGCAGTGAACTGATCGGGGAGGGGTACAATGAGCAGTTCTTC
>TRBD1|TRBJ1-6|TRBV10-3|NA
CAISAQGARNNSPLHF
TGTGCCATCAGTGCACAGGGGGCCCGCAATAATTCACCCCTCCACTTT
>NA|TRBJ1-1|TRBV19|NA
CASSRPLGENTEAFF
TGTGCCAGTAGTAGGCCTCTTGGGGAGAACACTGAAGCTTTCTTT
>NA|TRBJ2-7|TRBV7-9|NA
CASSLRSGRSYEQYF
TGTGCCAGCAGCTTAAGAAGCGGTCGCTCCTACGAGCAGTACTTC
>TRBD2|TRBJ2-7|TRBV7-2|NA
CASSELAGGYEQYF
TGTGCCAGCAGCGAACTAGCGGGGGGCTACGAGCAGTACTTC
>TRBD2|TRBJ2-1|TRBV7-2|NA
CASSLEGASGVNEQFF
TGTGCCAGCAGCTTAGAAGGGGCTAGCGGGGTAAATGAGCAGTTCTTC
>NA|TRBJ2-3|TRBV5-1|once
CASSPLLGGESTDTQYF
TGCGCCAGCAGCCCCCTCTTGGGCGGGGAGAGCACAGATACGCAGTATTTT
>TRBD1|TRBJ2-7|TRBV6-6|NA
CASRLGQGHEQYF
TGTGCCAGCAGGCTCGGACAGGGCCACGAGCAGTACTTC
>TRBD1|TRBJ2-7|TRBV6-1|NA
CASFGTELVSYEQYF
TGTGCCAGCTTCGGGACAGAACTAGTCTCCTACGAGCAGTACTTC
>NA|TRBJ1-2|TRBV7-2|NA
CASSLGGANYGYTF
TGTGCCAGCAGCTTAGGGGGGGCTAACTATGGCTACACCTTC
>NA|TRBJ2-7|TRBV11-2|NA
CASSLTTVERYF
TGTGCCAGCAGCCTTACTACGGTCGAGCGGTACTTC
>NA|TRBJ2-7|TRBV6-5|once
CASSPPRSYEQYF
TGTGCCAGCAGCCCCCCGAGGAGCTACGAGCAGTACTTC
>NA|TRBJ1-5|TRBV2|NA
CASAGRGNQPQHF
TGTGCCAGCGCCGGCAGGGGCAATCAGCCCCAGCATTTT
>NA|TRBJ1-5|TRBV19|NA
CASSIGGFLGNQPQHF
TGTGCCAGTAGTATCGGCGGGTTCTTAGGGAATCAGCCCCAGCATTTT
>NA|TRBJ2-2|TRBV14|NA
CASSQDEGLANTGELFF
TGTGCCAGCAGCCAAGATGAAGGGCTAGCGAACACCGGGGAGCTGTTTTTT
>NA|TRBJ1-1|TRBV11-1|few
CASSPVLNTEAFF
TGTGCCAGCAGCCCAGTCCTGAACACTGAAGCTTTCTTT